This TCR beta chain was observed in a study of Ad26.COV2.S vaccination and SARS-CoV-2 variants. Sequencing was performed with immunoSEQ multiplex PCR; in TCRdb, only in-frame clones are kept and a portion is missing. The profile shows 350,000 to 450,000 clones, about 83% of them singletons. Treatment meaning: over 15 received Ad26.COV2.S at low or high dose, single or two shots; about 5 received placebo; per-sample allocation not given. Following the first vaccine or placebo injection, samples were taken on day 63. The CDR3 runs 16 residues. The ends were cut back, 2 bases at V and 5 bases at J, with 19 bases in the middle. The germline gives CDR1 SEHNR, CDR2 FQNEAQ (reference sequence).

Specimen: peripheral blood, collected in a trial of Ad26.COV2.S vaccine versus placebo. This TCR came from a person aged 18 to 65 who received the Ad26.COV2.S COVID-19 vaccine or a placebo. The chain recombines TRBV7-9 with TRBJ2-7, with D tentatively TRBD1 (6 bases). In DNA form, the CDR3 reads TGTGCCAGCAGCTTATACGGAGCTGGGGGCTCTGACGAGCAGTACTTC. Translation gives CASSLYGAGGSDEQYF. The full variable domain, its missing parts supplied by reference TRBV7-9 and TRBJ2-7, is DTGVSQNPRHKITKRGQNVTFRCDPISEHNRLYWYRQTLGQGPEFLTYFQNEAQLEKSRLLSDRFSAERPKGSFSTLEIQRTEQGDSAMYLCASSLYGAGGSDEQYFGPGTRLTVT.